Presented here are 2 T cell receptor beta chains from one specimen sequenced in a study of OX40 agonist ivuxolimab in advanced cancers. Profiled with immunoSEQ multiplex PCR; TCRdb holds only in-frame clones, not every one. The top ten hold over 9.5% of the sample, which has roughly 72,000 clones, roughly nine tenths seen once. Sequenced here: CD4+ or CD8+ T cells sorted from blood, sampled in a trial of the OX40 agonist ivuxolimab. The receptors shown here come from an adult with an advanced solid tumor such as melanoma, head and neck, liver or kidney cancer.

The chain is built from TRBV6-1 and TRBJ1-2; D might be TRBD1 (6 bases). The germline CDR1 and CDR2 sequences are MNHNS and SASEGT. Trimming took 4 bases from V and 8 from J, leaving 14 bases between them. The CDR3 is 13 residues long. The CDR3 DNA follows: TGTGCCAGCAGTGGCTACAGGGAATCCGGCTACACCTTC. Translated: CASSGYRESGYTF.

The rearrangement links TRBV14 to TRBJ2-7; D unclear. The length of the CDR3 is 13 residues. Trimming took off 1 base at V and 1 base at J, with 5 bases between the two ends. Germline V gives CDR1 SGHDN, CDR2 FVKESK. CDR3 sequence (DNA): TGTGCCAGCAGCCAAGCAGAATCCTACGAGCAGTACTTC. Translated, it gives CASSQAESYEQYF.